This T cell receptor (beta chain) was documented in a study of blood T cells in healthy people across ages. Sample-barcoded 5' priming and a J-beta primer mix drove a second PCR of about 6 to 11 cycles. MiXCR, run by TCRdb on the 5' RACE reads, gives a single entry per CDR3 protein. The sample has over 750,000 distinct CDR3 sequences, approximately 25% seen once; the top ten hold 9.4%. Donors were systemically healthy Caucasian individuals from Russia aged about 6 to 100 years. Germline V CDR1 and CDR2: SGHRS, YFSETQ. Trimming removed 6 bases from V and 2 bases from J, with 13 bases in between. The CDR3 contains 14 residues. This clonotype was observed a handful of times. These data were likewise used in another study, on T cells of mothers and their children. From that study: The study obtained over 8 million TCR beta CDR3 reads per mother and about 3 million per child.

Sequenced material: blood. The rearrangement links TRBV5-1 to TRBJ2-3, with a possible D match to TRBD1 (5 bases). The origin of this receptor is a boy aged 5-17 years in good health. The chain's CDR3 is CASNSAGNTDTQYF. The CDR3 nucleotides are TGCGCCAGCAATTCGGCAGGGAACACAGATACGCAGTATTTT. Using reference TRBV5-1 and TRBJ2-3 for the parts outside the CDR3, the full variable domain is KAGVTQTPRYLIKTRGQQVTLSCSPISGHRSVSWYQQTPGQGLQFLFEYFSETQRNKGNFPGRFSGRQFSNSRSEMNVSTLELGDSALYLCASNSAGNTDTQYFGPGTRLTVL.